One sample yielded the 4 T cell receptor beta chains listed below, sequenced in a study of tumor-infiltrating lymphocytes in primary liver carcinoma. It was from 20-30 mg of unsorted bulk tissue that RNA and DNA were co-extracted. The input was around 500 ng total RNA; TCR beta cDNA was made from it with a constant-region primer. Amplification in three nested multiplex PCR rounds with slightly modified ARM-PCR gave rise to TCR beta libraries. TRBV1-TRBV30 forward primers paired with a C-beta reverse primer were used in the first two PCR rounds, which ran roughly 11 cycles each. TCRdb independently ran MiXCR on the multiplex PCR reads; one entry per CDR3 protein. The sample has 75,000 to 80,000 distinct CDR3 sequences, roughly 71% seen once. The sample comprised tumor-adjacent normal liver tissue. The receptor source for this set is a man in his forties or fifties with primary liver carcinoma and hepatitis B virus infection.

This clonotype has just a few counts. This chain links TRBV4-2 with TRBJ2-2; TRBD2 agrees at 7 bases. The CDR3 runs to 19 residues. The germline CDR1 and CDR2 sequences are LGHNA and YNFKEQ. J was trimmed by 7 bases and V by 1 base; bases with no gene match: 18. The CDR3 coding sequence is TGTGCCAGCAGCCAAGTGAGTGGACTAGTGGGATCCCGGATCGGGGAGCTGTTTTTT. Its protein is CASSQVSGLVGSRIGELFF.

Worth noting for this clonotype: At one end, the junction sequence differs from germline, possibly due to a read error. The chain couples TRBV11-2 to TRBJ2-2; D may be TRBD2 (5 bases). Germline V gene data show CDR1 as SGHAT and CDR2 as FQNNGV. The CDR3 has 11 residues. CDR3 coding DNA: TGTGCCAGCAACGTGGTCGGGGAGCTGTGTTTC. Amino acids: CASNVVGELCF.

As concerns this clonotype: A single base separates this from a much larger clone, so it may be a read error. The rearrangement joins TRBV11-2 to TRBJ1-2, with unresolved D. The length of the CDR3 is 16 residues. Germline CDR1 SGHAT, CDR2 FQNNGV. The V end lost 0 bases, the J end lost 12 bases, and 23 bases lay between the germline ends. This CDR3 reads CASSLDSVAYSRGHTF. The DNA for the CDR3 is TGTGCCAGCAGCTTAGATTCGGTAGCCTATTCTCGAGGCCACACCTTC. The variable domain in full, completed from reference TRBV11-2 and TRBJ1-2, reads EAGVAQSPRYKIIEKRQSVAFWCNPISGHATLYWYQQILGQGPKLLIQFQNNGVVDDSQLPKDRFSAERLKGVDSTLKIQPAKLEDSAVYLCASSLDSVAYSRGHTFGSGTRLTVV.

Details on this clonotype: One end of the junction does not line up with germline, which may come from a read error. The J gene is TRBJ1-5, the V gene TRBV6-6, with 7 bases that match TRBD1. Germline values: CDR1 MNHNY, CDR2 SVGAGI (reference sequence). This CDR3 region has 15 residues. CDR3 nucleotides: TGTGCCAGCAATTACTCAGGGGGGCCGGTGCAGCCCCAGCATTTT. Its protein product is CASNYSGGPVQPQHF.